A single sample gave rise to the 15 T cell receptor beta chains below, sequenced in a study of identical twins. TCRdb redid the calling of the 5' RACE reads with MiXCR, one entry per CDR3 protein. The repertoire holds some 500,000 distinct CDR3 sequences, with over 12% as singletons. In addition, the sample was reused for a study of yellow fever vaccine responses in identical twins.

The specimen sequenced was CD4+ T cells sorted from blood. The receptors were sampled from a young woman in good health.

This clonotype was found many times. The chain couples TRBV28 to TRBJ2-7; tentatively, D is TRBD1 or TRBD2 (5 bases each). This CDR3 has 14 residues. V lost 5 bases, J lost 0 bases, and 11 bases lay in between. Germline CDR1 is MDHEN and CDR2 is SYDVKM. The CDR3 coding sequence is TGTGCCAGCAGTCGAACTAGGGGCTCCTACGAGCAGTACTTC. This encodes CASSRTRGSYEQYF.

The CDR3 sequence: CASSMRPSDLAKNIQYF. CDR3 nucleotide sequence: TGTGCCAGTAGTATGAGGCCTTCAGATCTAGCCAAAAACATTCAGTACTTC. The V gene is TRBV19, the J gene TRBJ2-4, with no clear D. CDR3 length equals 17 residues. CDR1 is LNHDA and CDR2 is SQIVND in the germline V gene (reference sequence). V was cut by 3 bases and J by 0 bases, with 15 bases left in between.

This chain uses TRBV20-1 with TRBJ2-7; D call uncertain. CDR1 is DFQATT and CDR2 is SNEGSKA in the germline V gene (reference sequence). V gave up 4 bases and J gave up 1 base, with 8 bases separating them. The CDR3 spans 12 residues. In DNA form, the CDR3 reads TGCAGTGCTATACTGGAATCCTACGAGCAGTACTTC. This codes for CSAILESYEQYF.

The chain recombines TRBV12-3 or TRBV12-4 with TRBJ2-7, with 10 bases that match TRBD1. V dropped 7 bases and J dropped 3; count of bases not matched to a gene: 9. The CDR3 loop spans 15 amino acids. The CDR3 loop is CASMGGTGEDYEQYF. CDR3 DNA sequence: TGTGCCAGCATGGGAGGGACAGGGGAGGACTACGAGCAGTACTTC.

The genes are TRBV24-1 and TRBJ1-5; 9 bases fit TRBD1. Trimming removed 7 bases from V and 2 bases from J; junction bases left unmatched: 5. Germline V lookup: CDR1 KGHDR, CDR2 SFDVKD. CDR3 length: 15 amino acids. CDR3 residues: CATSLGQGRNQPQHF. CDR3 coding DNA: TGTGCCACCAGCCTTGGACAGGGGCGCAATCAGCCCCAGCATTTT.

The sample holds a few counts of this clonotype. V usage is TRBV6-2 or TRBV6-3 and J usage is TRBJ2-5, with 14 bases that match TRBD2. Germline V gene lookup returns CDR1 MNHEY and CDR2 SVGEGT. J gave up 2 bases and V 6 bases, and 8 bases lay outside the gene matches. The CDR3 has 17 amino acids. In DNA form, the CDR3 reads TGTGCCAGCAGCCGACCGACTAGCGGGAGGGATCAAGAGACCCAGTACTTC. Amino acids: CASSRPTSGRDQETQYF.

This clonotype was observed a handful of times. The J gene is TRBJ1-2, the V gene TRBV5-1; 7 bases match TRBD1. The germline V gene has CDR1 SGHRS and CDR2 YFSETQ. This CDR3 spans 13 amino acids. Trimming removed 2 bases from V and 8 bases from J; junction bases left unmatched: 6. CDR3 in DNA: TGCGCCAGCAGCTTTACAGGGGAAGGCGGCTACACCTTC. It codes for CASSFTGEGGYTF.

The V call is TRBV5-1, the J call TRBJ2-1; D perhaps matches TRBD1 (6 bases). The ends were cut back, 2 bases at V and 0 bases at J, with 9 bases in the middle. The CDR3 covers 15 residues. Germline V gene data show CDR1 as SGHRS and CDR2 as YFSETQ. Written as DNA, the CDR3 is TGCGCCAGCAGCTTTGGACAGAGCTCCTACAATGAGCAGTTCTTC. This codes for CASSFGQSSYNEQFF.

V and J are TRBV3-1 and TRBJ2-2; no firm D call. Looked up from germline, CDR1 is LGHDT and CDR2 is YNNKEL (reference sequence). CDR3 length equals 12 residues. With 1 base removed from V and 9 bases from J, the gap between germline ends came to 6 bases. The CDR3 is CASSQVGRELFF. The CDR3 DNA reads as TGTGCCAGCAGCCAAGTTGGCCGGGAGCTGTTTTTT.

This rearrangement joins TRBV6-5 to TRBJ2-6; D is possibly TRBD1 or TRBD2 (7 bases each). CDR3 length equals 18 residues. V was pared by 2 bases and J by 0 bases, with 14 bases between. Germline values: CDR1 MNHEY, CDR2 SVGAGI. In DNA form, the CDR3 reads TGTGCCAGCAGTTACCTGGCAGGGGGGGGCTCTGGGGCCAACGTCCTGACTTTC. Translated, it gives CASSYLAGGGSGANVLTF.

This clonotype has more than one count but fewer than ten. The chain recombines TRBV7-6 with TRBJ2-1; maybe TRBD2 (5 bases). Trimming cost V 4 bases and J 0 bases, with 13 bases left between them. Germline-derived CDR1 and CDR2 are SGHVS and FNYEAQ. The CDR3 is 16 residues long. The CDR3 nucleotides are TGTGCCAGCAGCTCAACGGGAAGTTTCTCCTACAATGAGCAGTTCTTC. It translates to CASSSTGSFSYNEQFF.

In its sample, this clonotype was seen a few times. This chain uses TRBV25-1 with TRBJ2-7; a possible D gene is TRBD2 (6 bases). The CDR3 length is 13 residues. The V end was cut by 7 bases, the J end by 0 bases, with 10 bases between. The germline CDR1 and CDR2 sequences are MGHDK and SYGVNS. The DNA of the CDR3 is TGTGCCAGCACCGGGGGTTACTCCTACGAGCAGTACTTC. Its translation is CASTGGYSYEQYF.

V gene TRBV7-3 combines with J gene TRBJ2-7; perhaps TRBD1 as D (6 bases). V was cut by 8 bases and J by 4 bases, with 21 bases left in between. Germline V gene sequence: CDR1 SGHTA, CDR2 FQGTGA. The CDR3 is 15 residues long. The CDR3, as DNA: TGTGCCAGCGCCTTGACCCATAACAGGGCTTACGAGCAGTACTTC. It codes for CASALTHNRAYEQYF.

The V and J genes are TRBV23-1 and TRBJ2-3, with D perhaps given as TRBD1 or TRBD2 (5 bases each). TRBV23-1 is an ORF, with its function uncertain. The germline V and J ends were trimmed by 3 bases and 6 bases, with 13 bases remaining between them. The CDR3 has 14 amino acids. The CDR3 loop is CASSQRDRVDTQYF. The CDR3 nucleotides read TGCGCCAGCAGTCAGAGGGACCGGGTGGATACGCAGTATTTT.

The chain has TRBV6-1 and TRBJ1-4; TRBD1 is a possible D gene (5 bases). The CDR3 totals 15 residues. Germline V CDR1 and CDR2: MNHNS, SASEGT. Trimming left V 6 bases short and J 8 bases short, with 19 bases between. The CDR3 spells CASRTERQGREKLFF. CDR3 nucleotides: TGTGCCAGCAGGACGGAGAGGCAGGGTCGGGAAAAACTGTTTTTT.